This T cell receptor beta chain was identified in a study of T cell repertoires in cytomegalovirus infection. Overall study: An indication of both CMV infection and matching HLA type came from public TCR beta signatures.

TCRdb called the reads again in MiXCR, with one record for every CDR3 protein. The sample lists about 830,000 distinct CDR3 sequences; around a third were seen once. The study, taken as a whole, reports: Of the TCR beta families, the public ones yielded a cumulative frequency that identified carriers of CMV plus the relevant HLA. HLA-C-restricted, CMV-specific TCR beta clonotypes were dominant ex vivo.

The CDR3 covers 16 residues. V lost 0 bases and J 4 bases, leaving 13 bases between the germline ends. From germline, CDR1 is MDHEN and CDR2 SYDVKM. Of note for this clonotype: Its antigen is unknown.

This specimen was cultured CD8+ T cells from PBMCs, taken from culture after CMV antigen stimulation. The sequence was obtained from a human donor in good health (CMV status not recorded). Some clones in this sample may be carry-over from other donors' samples. This chain joins TRBV28 and TRBJ1-5, with D perhaps matching TRBD1 (6 bases). In nucleotides, the CDR3 is TGTGCCAGCAGTTTATGGGGCAGGGGCGGGAATCAGCCCCAGCATTTT. Protein: CASSLWGRGGNQPQHF.